This T cell receptor (beta chain) was sequenced in a study of untreated major depressive disorder. CD4+ T cell purity was typically approximately 95%. Germline CDR1 is MNHEY and CDR2 is SMNVEV (reference sequence). The CDR3 covers 15 residues. The V gene end was trimmed by 1 base and the J gene end by 1 base; junction bases not matched to a gene: 3. The sample holds one count of this clone. Its antigen remains unidentified. TCRdb's copy holds only in-frame clones and misses some; the assay was immunoSEQ multiplex PCR. Of 20,000 to 25,000 clones listed, approximately 95% are singletons. The study, taken as a whole, reports: The small study sample limits how generally findings apply. Three preselected Vbeta families were the sole sequencing comparisons.

The sequenced sample consisted of CD4+ T cells from PBMCs. The TCR was taken from a man aged 30 to 39 in good health. This rearrangement joins TRBV27 to TRBJ1-1; 7 bases fit TRBD1. This chain's CDR3 is CASSLWEGANTEAFF. The CDR3 coding sequence is TGTGCCAGCAGTTTATGGGAGGGGGCGAACACTGAAGCTTTCTTT.